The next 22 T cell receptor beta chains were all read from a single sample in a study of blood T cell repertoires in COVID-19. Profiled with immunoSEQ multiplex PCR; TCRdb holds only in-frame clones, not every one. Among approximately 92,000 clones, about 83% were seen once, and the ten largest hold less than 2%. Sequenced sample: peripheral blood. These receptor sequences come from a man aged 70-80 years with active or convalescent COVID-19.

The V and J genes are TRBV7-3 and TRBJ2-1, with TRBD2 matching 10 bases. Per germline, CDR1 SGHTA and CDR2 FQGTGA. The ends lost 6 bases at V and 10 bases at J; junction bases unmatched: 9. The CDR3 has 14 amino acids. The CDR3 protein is CASRLAGAGREQFF. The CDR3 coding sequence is TGTGCCAGCAGGCTAGCGGGGGCCGGCCGGGAGCAGTTCTTC.

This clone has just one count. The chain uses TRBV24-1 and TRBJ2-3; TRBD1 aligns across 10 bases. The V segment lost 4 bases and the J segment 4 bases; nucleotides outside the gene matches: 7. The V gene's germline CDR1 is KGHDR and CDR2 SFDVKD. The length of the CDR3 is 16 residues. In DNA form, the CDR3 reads TGTGCCACCAGTGACCGGACAGGGGGAGGTTCAGATACGCAGTATTTT. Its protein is CATSDRTGGGSDTQYF.

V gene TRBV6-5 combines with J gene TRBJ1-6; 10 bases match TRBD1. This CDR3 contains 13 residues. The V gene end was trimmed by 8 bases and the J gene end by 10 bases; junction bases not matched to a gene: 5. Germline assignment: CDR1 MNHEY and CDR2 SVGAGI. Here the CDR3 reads CASGDRGWSPLHF. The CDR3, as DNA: TGTGCCAGCGGGGACAGGGGATGGTCACCCCTCCACTTT.

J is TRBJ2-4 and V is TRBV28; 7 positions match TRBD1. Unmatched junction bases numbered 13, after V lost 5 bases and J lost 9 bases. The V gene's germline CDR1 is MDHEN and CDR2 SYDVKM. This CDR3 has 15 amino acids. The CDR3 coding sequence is TGTGCCAGCAGTCCCAGGGGGTCCCTCGGCTCCATTCAGTACTTC. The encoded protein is CASSPRGSLGSIQYF. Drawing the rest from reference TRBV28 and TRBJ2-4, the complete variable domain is DVKVTQSSRYLVKRTGEKVFLECVQDMDHENMFWYRQDPGLGLRLIYFSYDVKMKEKGDIPEGYSVSREKKERFSLILESASTNQTSMYLCASSPRGSLGSIQYFGAGTRLSVL.

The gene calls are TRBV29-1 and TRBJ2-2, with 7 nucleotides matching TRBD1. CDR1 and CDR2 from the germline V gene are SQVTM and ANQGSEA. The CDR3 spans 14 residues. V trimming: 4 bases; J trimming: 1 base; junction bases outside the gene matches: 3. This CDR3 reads CSVGHRGNTGELFF. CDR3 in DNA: TGCAGCGTTGGGCACAGGGGGAACACCGGGGAGCTGTTTTTT.

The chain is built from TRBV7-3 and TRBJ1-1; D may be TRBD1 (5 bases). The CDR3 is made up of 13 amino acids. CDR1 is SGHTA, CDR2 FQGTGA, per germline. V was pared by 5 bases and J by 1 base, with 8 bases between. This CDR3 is CASSADRNTEAFF. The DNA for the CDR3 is TGTGCCAGCAGCGCCGACAGGAACACTGAAGCTTTCTTT.

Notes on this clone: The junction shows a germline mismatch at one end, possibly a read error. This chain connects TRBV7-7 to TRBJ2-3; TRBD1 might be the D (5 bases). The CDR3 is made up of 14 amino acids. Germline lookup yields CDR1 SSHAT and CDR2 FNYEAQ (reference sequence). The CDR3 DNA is TGTGCTAGCAGCTTATTCCAGGGCGCAGATACGCAGTATTTT. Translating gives CASSLFQGADTQYF.

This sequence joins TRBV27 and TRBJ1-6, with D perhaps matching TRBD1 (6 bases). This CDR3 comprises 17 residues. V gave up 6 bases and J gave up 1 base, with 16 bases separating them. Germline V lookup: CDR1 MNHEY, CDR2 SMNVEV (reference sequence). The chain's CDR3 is CASSLGQGQSYNSPLHF. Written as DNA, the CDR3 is TGTGCCAGCAGCCTGGGGCAGGGGCAATCCTATAATTCACCCCTCCACTTT.

The CDR3 nucleotides read TGTGCCAGCAGCCGAAGTTCGGCGGTAGTAATAGCTTTCTTT. This codes for CASSRSSAVVIAFF. This rearrangement joins TRBV28 to TRBJ1-1; no firm D call. The CDR3 sequence is 14 residues long. With 6 bases removed from V and 10 bases from J, the gap between germline ends came to 21 bases. Per germline, CDR1 MDHEN and CDR2 SYDVKM.

The CDR3 loop reads CASRLQGGTYEQYF. CDR3 in DNA: TGTGCCAGCAGACTACAGGGGGGGACCTACGAGCAGTACTTC. The chain is built from TRBV28 and TRBJ2-7; possibly TRBD1 for D (8 bases). CDR1 MDHEN and CDR2 SYDVKM come from the germline V gene. The CDR3 has 14 amino acids. The ends were cut back, 6 bases at V and 2 bases at J, with 14 bases in the middle. Looking up the rest from reference TRBV28 and TRBJ2-7 gives the full variable domain: DVKVTQSSRYLVKRTGEKVFLECVQDMDHENMFWYRQDPGLGLRLIYFSYDVKMKEKGDIPEGYSVSREKKERFSLILESASTNQTSMYLCASRLQGGTYEQYFGPGTRLTVT.

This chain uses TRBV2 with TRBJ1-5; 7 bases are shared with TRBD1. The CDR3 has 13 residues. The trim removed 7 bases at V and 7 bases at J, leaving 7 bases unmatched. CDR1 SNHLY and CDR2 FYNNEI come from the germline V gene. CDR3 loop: CASTRQGYQPQHF. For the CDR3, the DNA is TGTGCCAGCACCAGACAGGGTTACCAGCCCCAGCATTTT. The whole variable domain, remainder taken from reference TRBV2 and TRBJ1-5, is EPEVTQTPSHQVTQMGQEVILRCVPISNHLYFYWYRQILGQKVEFLVSFYNNEISEKSEIFDDQFSVERPDGSNFTLKIRSTKLEDSAMYFCASTRQGYQPQHFGDGTRLSIL.

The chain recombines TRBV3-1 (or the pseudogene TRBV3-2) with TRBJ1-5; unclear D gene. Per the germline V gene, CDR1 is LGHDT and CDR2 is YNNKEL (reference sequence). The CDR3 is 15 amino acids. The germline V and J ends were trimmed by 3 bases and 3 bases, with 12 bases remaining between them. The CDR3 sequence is CASSHSDFLNQPQHF. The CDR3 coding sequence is TGTGCCAGCAGCCATTCAGATTTTCTCAATCAGCCCCAGCATTTT.

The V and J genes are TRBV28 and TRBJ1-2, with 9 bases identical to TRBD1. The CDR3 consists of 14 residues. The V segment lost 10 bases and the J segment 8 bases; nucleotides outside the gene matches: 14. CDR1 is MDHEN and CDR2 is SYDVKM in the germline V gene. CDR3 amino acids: CAIPSTRTGVGYTF. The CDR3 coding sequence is TGTGCCATCCCATCAACCCGGACAGGGGTCGGCTACACCTTC.

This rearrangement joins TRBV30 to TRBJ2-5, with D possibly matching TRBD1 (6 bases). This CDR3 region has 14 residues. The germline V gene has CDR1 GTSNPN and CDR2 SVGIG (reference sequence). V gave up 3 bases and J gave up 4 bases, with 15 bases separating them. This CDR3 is CAWSAAGGGETQYF. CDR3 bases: TGTGCCTGGAGCGCAGCTGGGGGCGGAGAGACCCAGTACTTC.

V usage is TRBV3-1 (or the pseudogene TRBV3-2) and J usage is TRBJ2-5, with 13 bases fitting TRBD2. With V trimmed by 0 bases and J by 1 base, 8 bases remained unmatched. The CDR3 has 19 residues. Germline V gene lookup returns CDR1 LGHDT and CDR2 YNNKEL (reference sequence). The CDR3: CASSQDHPRTSGGQETQYF. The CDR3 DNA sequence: TGTGCCAGCAGCCAAGATCATCCCCGGACTAGCGGGGGCCAAGAGACCCAGTACTTC.

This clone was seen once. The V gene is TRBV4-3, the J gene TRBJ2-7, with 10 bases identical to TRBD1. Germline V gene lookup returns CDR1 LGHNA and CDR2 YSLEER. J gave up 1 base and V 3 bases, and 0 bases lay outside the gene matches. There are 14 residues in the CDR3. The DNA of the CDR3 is TGCGCCAGCAGCCAGGGACAGGGGTCCTACGAGCAGTACTTC. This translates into CASSQGQGSYEQYF.

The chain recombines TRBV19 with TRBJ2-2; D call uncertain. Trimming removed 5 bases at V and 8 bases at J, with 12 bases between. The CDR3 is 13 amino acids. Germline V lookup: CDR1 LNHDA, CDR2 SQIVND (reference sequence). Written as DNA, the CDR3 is TGTGCCAGTAGTGTCGGGTCCGAGGGGGAGCTGTTTTTT. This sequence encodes CASSVGSEGELFF.

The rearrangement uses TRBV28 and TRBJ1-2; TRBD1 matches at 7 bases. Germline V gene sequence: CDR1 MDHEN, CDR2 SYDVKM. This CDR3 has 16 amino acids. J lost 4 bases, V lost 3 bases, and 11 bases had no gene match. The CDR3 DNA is TGTGCCAGCAGTTTTGTCCGGGGACAGATTCTCTATGGCTACACCTTC. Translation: CASSFVRGQILYGYTF.

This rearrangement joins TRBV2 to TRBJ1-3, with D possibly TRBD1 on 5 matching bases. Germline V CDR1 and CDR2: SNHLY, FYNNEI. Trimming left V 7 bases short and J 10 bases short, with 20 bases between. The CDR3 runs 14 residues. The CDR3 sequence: CASTTAQTIGTIYF. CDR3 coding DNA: TGTGCCAGCACGACAGCCCAAACCATCGGAACCATATATTTT.

The CDR3 DNA follows: TGTGCCAGCAGCTTTGACAGGCTTCCCTACGAGCAGTACTTC. Translated: CASSFDRLPYEQYF. The rearrangement uses TRBV7-2 and TRBJ2-7; TRBD1 is a possible D gene (6 bases). The CDR3 is made up of 14 amino acids. Germline CDR1 is SGHTA and CDR2 is FQGNSA. V lost 3 bases and J 2 bases, leaving 11 bases between the germline ends.

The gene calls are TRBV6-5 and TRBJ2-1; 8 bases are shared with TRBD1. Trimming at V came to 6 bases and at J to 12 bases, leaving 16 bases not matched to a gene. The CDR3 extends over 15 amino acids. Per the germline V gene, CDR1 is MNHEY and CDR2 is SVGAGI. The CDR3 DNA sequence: TGTGCCAGCAGCTTTGGGACAGGAGGCGCGGGGACGCAGTTCTTC. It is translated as CASSFGTGGAGTQFF.

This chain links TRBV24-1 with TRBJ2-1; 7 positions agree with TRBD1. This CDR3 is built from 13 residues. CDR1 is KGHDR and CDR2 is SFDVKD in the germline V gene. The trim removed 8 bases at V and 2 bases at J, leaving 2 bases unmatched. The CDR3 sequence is CATMGQPYNEQFF. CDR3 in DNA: TGTGCCACCATGGGACAGCCCTACAATGAGCAGTTCTTC.